This T cell receptor beta chain was identified during a study of a mutant IDH1 vaccine in newly diagnosed glioma. Study context: Patients received vaccination from 4-6 weeks after radiotherapy alone, or with temozolomide cycles. Every participant had undergone radiotherapy, temozolomide, or both before, and most underwent both. Whole-study results and caveats: Among patients, around 93% showed immune responses induced by the vaccine.

Noted time point: week 5, during vaccination. Doses of 300 ug of mutant IDH1 20-mer peptide were given with topical imiquimod. A remark on this clone: Its antigen is not known.

V was shortened by 2 bases and J by 8 bases, with 13 bases between the two germline ends. Germline V gene data show CDR1 as SGHKS and CDR2 as YYEKEE (reference sequence). The CDR3 is 13 residues long. Measured with immunoSEQ multiplex PCR; TCRdb has only the in-frame clones, and not every one. The table shows more than 25,000 clones, with roughly 87% occurring only once. The V and J genes are TRBV5-5 and TRBJ1-2, with a weak D call TRBD1 (5 bases). The receptor was isolated from a woman between 35 and 50 years old with glioma. Some clones in this sample may be carry-over from other donors' samples. This specimen consisted of peripheral blood mononuclear cells (PBMCs), obtained from a glioma patient whose treatment included an IDH1 peptide vaccine. The CDR3 sequence: CASSFAGAGGYTF. The DNA of the CDR3 is TGTGCCAGCAGCTTCGCGGGAGCAGGGGGCTACACCTTC.